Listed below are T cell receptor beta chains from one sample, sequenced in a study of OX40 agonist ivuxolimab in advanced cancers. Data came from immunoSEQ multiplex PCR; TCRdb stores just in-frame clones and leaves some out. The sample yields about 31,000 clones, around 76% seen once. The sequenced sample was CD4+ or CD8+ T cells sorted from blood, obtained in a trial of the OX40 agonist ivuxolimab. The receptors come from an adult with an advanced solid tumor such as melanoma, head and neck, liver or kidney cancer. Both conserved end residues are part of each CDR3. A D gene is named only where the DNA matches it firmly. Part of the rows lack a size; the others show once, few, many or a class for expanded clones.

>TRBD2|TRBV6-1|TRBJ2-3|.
TGTGCCAGCAAACTAGCGGGGGGGCAAGATACGCAGTATTTT
CASKLAGGQDTQYF
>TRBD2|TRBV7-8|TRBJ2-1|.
TGTGCCAGCAGCTCCACCGGGACTAGCGGGAGAAATGAGCAGTTCTTC
CASSSTGTSGRNEQFF
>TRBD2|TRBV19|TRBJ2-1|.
TGTGCCAGTAGGGTAGCGGGAGTCGCCTACAATGAGCAGTTCTTC
CASRVAGVAYNEQFF
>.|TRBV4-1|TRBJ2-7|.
TGCGCCAGCAGCCAAGTTGGGAACAGGGTCTACGAGCAGTACTTC
CASSQVGNRVYEQYF
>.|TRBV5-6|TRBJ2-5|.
TGTGCCAGCAGCTTGGCGTCCCCCACCGGGGGGACCCAGTACTTC
CASSLASPTGGTQYF
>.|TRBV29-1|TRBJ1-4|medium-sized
TGCAGCGTTAATAGTGGGGAAAAACTGTTTTTT
CSVNSGEKLFF
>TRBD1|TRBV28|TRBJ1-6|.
TGTGCCAGCACAAGGACAGGGAGGAGTAATTCACCCCTCCACTTT
CASTRTGRSNSPLHF
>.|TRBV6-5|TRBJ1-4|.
TGTGCCAGCAGTCGATCAGGGGACACTAATGAAAAACTGTTTTTT
CASSRSGDTNEKLFF
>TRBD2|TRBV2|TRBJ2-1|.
TGTGCCAGCTCCCCCGGGACTAGCGGGGAGGATGAGCAGTTCTTC
CASSPGTSGEDEQFF
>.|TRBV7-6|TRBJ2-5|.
TGTGCCAGCAGCTTAGGATCGTGGGTCGGGGCGGGAGAGACCCAGTACTTC
CASSLGSWVGAGETQYF
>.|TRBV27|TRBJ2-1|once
TGTGCCAGCAGTATGGGGCGTTGGGATGAGCAGTTCTTC
CASSMGRWDEQFF
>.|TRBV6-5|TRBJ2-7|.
TGTGCCAGCAGTTATTCGGGACACTACACCTACGAGCAGTACTTC
CASSYSGHYTYEQYF
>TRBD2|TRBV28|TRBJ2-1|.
TGTGCCAGCAGTGAGACTAGCGGGGGGACGTCCTACAATGAGCAGTTCTTC
CASSETSGGTSYNEQFF
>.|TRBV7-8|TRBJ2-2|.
TGTGCCAGCAGCCCCGGATTCACCGGGGAGCTGTTTTTT
CASSPGFTGELFF
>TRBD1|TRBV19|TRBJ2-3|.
TGTGCCAGTAACACAGGGGCCGTCCTACCCACAGATACGCAGTATTTT
CASNTGAVLPTDTQYF
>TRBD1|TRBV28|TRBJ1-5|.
TGTGCCAGCAGTTTGGCAGGGGGCGGATACAATCAGCCCCAGCATTTT
CASSLAGGGYNQPQHF
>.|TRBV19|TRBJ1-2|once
TGTGCCAGTAGTATAAAGACAGCCTATGGCTACACCTTC
CASSIKTAYGYTF
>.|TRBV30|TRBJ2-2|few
TGTGCCTGGAGTTCCAAACGGGGCGGGGAGCTGTTTTTT
CAWSSKRGGELFF
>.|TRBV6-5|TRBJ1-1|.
TGTGCCAGCATTCCTTTGGGGGGGCTTGGCACTGAAGCTTTCTTT
CASIPLGGLGTEAFF
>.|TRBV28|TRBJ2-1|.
TGTGCCAGCAGGGCCCGGGACGGACCATACAATGAGCAGTTCTTC
CASRARDGPYNEQFF
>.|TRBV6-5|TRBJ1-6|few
TGTGCCAGCAGTCCCGCGGGGGCCTATAATTCACCCCTCCACTTT
CASSPAGAYNSPLHF
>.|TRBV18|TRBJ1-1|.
TGTGCCAGCTCACCACGTTCTACAGCCCTGAACACTGAAGCTTTCTTT
CASSPRSTALNTEAFF
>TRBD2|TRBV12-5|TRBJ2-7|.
TGTGCTAGTGGTAGCGGGGGGCACGAGCAGTACTTC
CASGSGGHEQYF